The 22 T cell receptor beta chains reported below all come from one sample, sequenced in a study of T cells in Graves' hyperthyroidism and ophthalmopathy. The investigators amplified TCR beta CDR3 regions from RNA transcripts. Carried out on the TCR CDR3, a first-round RT-PCR used the HTBI primer set. Using its own MiXCR run on the multiplex PCR reads, TCRdb lists one record per CDR3 protein. The sample lists approximately 400,000 distinct CDR3 sequences, approximately 15% seen once, with less than 20% in the top ten. Sequencing input: blood. Receptors were obtained from a woman in her 30s with Graves' ophthalmopathy.

This clonotype was observed at least ten times. The chain couples TRBV5-5 to TRBJ2-7; 11 positions match TRBD2. Germline CDR1 is SGHKS and CDR2 is YYEKEE (reference sequence). CDR3 length equals 15 residues. Trimming cost V 4 bases and J 4 bases; bases outside gene matches: 7. CDR3 residues: CASSPPGTSGYEQYF. The CDR3 bases are TGTGCCAGCAGCCCCCCCGGGACTAGCGGATACGAGCAGTACTTC.

This clonotype was counted many times. The chain carries TRBV28 and TRBJ2-5; D might be TRBD2 (5 bases). Germline CDR1 and CDR2: MDHEN and SYDVKM. The CDR3 extends over 13 amino acids. The V end lost 6 bases, the J end lost 2 bases, and 10 bases lay between the germline ends. The CDR3 nucleotides read TGTGCCAGCAGGACGGGGTTACAAGAGACCCAGTACTTC. Translating it yields CASRTGLQETQYF.

The chain combines TRBV11-2 with TRBJ2-7; D is ambiguous. CDR1 and CDR2 from the germline V gene are SGHAT and FQNNGV. Between the trimmed V and J ends, which lost 2 bases and 6 bases, there was a span of 8 bases. The CDR3 sequence is 12 residues long. CDR3 coding DNA: TGTGCCAGCAGCTTAAGGTTTCTCGAGCAGTACTTC. It is translated as CASSLRFLEQYF.

This clonotype has more than one count but fewer than ten. The gene calls are TRBV6-5 and TRBJ2-7; D is unclear. This CDR3 is built from 15 residues. Germline CDR1 MNHEY, CDR2 SVGAGI. V lost 0 bases and J lost 0, with 9 bases in between. CDR3 in amino acids: CASSYSLRSSYEQYF. The CDR3 bases are TGTGCCAGCAGTTACTCGTTACGTAGCTCCTACGAGCAGTACTTC.

The table lists this clonotype with many counts. The V gene is TRBV7-9, the J gene TRBJ1-1; the match to TRBD1 covers 7 bases. Trimming removed 5 bases from V and 4 bases from J; junction bases left unmatched: 13. Germline V gene data show CDR1 as SEHNR and CDR2 as FQNEAQ (reference sequence). The CDR3 runs 16 residues. CDR3 region: CASSPTREGATTEAFF. CDR3 bases: TGTGCCAGCAGCCCCACTCGGGAGGGGGCGACCACTGAAGCTTTCTTT.

This clonotype was detected many times. The chain has TRBV3-1 and TRBJ1-1, with D maybe TRBD1 (5 bases). The V gene lost 5 bases and the J gene lost 3 bases, with 13 bases spanning the gap. Germline V gene data show CDR1 as LGHDT and CDR2 as YNNKEL (reference sequence). The CDR3 extends over 14 amino acids. CDR3 protein: CASSNQAGDTEAFF. The CDR3 DNA is TGTGCCAGCAGCAACCAGGCGGGGGACACTGAAGCTTTCTTT.

The chain recombines TRBV10-1 with TRBJ2-3; D is unclear. CDR3 length: 14 amino acids. Between the trimmed V and J ends, which lost 4 bases and 3 bases, there was a span of 11 bases. Germline-derived CDR1 and CDR2 are WNHNN and SYGVQD (reference sequence). The CDR3 DNA is TGCGCCAGCAGTGTCACTATCCCTACAGATACGCAGTATTTT. Amino acids: CASSVTIPTDTQYF.

This clonotype showed up many times. The chain is built from TRBV7-8 and TRBJ1-2; 9 bases map to TRBD1. Germline assignment: CDR1 SGHVS and CDR2 FQNEAQ. V was clipped by 5 bases and J by 8 bases; unmatched bases: 9. The CDR3 is 14 amino acids. CDR3 region: CASSARRTGEGYTF. Here the CDR3 DNA reads TGTGCCAGCAGCGCACGAAGGACAGGGGAAGGCTACACCTTC.

This chain connects TRBV20-1 to TRBJ1-5, with 7 bases identical to TRBD1. The CDR3 consists of 15 residues. V lost 1 base, J lost 5 bases, and 8 bases stayed unmatched. Germline V gene lookup returns CDR1 DFQATT and CDR2 SNEGSKA (reference sequence). CDR3 amino acids: CSARGTGTADQPQHF. As DNA, the CDR3 is TGCAGTGCTAGAGGCACCGGGACAGCTGATCAGCCCCAGCATTTT.

A few counts support this clonotype. V usage is TRBV9 and J usage is TRBJ1-3; 7 bases map to TRBD1. Per the germline V gene, CDR1 is SGDLS and CDR2 is YYNGEE. This CDR3 comprises 16 residues. The junction had 7 bases not matched to a gene; V was cut back by 1 base and J by 3 bases. The CDR3 here is CASSVTPGQSGNTIYF. The DNA of the CDR3 is TGTGCCAGCAGCGTAACACCGGGACAGAGTGGAAACACCATATATTTT.

This rearrangement joins TRBV7-3 to TRBJ2-6, with D possibly being TRBD2 (7 bases). This CDR3 region has 16 residues. V lost 5 bases, J lost 0 bases, and 11 bases lay in between. CDR1 and CDR2 from the germline V gene are SGHTA and FQGTGA. In DNA, the CDR3 is TGTGCCAGCAGCAGGGGGGGGAGCTCTGGGGCCAACGTCCTGACTTTC. Translating gives CASSRGGSSGANVLTF.

This clonotype showed up many times. The genes are TRBV9 and TRBJ1-5; D may be TRBD1 (6 bases). V was cut by 4 bases and J by 4 bases, with 9 bases left in between. This CDR3 has 13 amino acids. The germline V gene encodes CDR1 SGDLS and CDR2 YYNGEE. CDR3 amino acids: CASSKGENQPQHF. Here the CDR3 DNA reads TGTGCCAGCAGCAAGGGGGAAAATCAGCCCCAGCATTTT.

To note about this clonotype: The junction departs from the called germline gene at one end, perhaps through a read error. V usage is TRBV11-3 and J usage is TRBJ2-6; possibly TRBD1 for D (5 bases). The CDR3 is 14 amino acids. From germline, CDR1 is SGHNT and CDR2 YENEEA. CDR3: CATGSFSGANVLAF. The CDR3, as DNA: TGTGCCACCGGGTCATTCTCTGGGGCCAACGTCCTGGCTTTC.

This clonotype has ten or more counts. The chain uses TRBV24-1 and TRBJ2-7, with unresolved D. This CDR3 has 14 residues. Germline assignment: CDR1 KGHDR and CDR2 SFDVKD. The ends were cut back, 4 bases at V and 2 bases at J, with 11 bases in the middle. The CDR3 here is CATSDPRTPYEQYF. CDR3 nucleotide sequence: TGTGCCACCAGTGACCCTCGGACCCCCTACGAGCAGTACTTC.

This clonotype was seen only once. The chain is built from TRBV3-1 and TRBJ1-1; tentatively, D is TRBD1 (6 bases). V was shortened by 5 bases and J by 4 bases, with 14 bases between the two germline ends. Germline V gene data show CDR1 as LGHDT and CDR2 as YNNKEL (reference sequence). The CDR3 loop spans 14 amino acids. The CDR3 reads CASSKVGGGTEAFF. CDR3 in DNA: TGTGCCAGCAGCAAGGTCGGAGGGGGCACTGAAGCTTTCTTT.

Many counts were recorded for this clonotype. The chain joins TRBV5-6 to TRBJ2-1; D unresolved. Trimming cost V 0 bases and J 10 bases, with 20 bases left between them. Germline CDR1 and CDR2: SGHDT and YYEEEE. The CDR3 is made up of 16 amino acids. In DNA, the CDR3 is TGTGCCAGCAGCTTGGAGGCGTCGGGCCCGTTTGGGGAGCAGTTCTTC. As protein: CASSLEASGPFGEQFF.

This clonotype has only a few counts. This chain joins TRBV7-9 and TRBJ1-2; D possibly corresponds to TRBD1 (6 bases). CDR1 and CDR2 from the germline V gene are SEHNR and FQNEAQ (reference sequence). Trimming pared 0 bases from V and 5 bases from J, leaving 7 bases between. The length of the CDR3 is 13 residues. The CDR3 reads CASSLADRYGYTF. CDR3 bases: TGTGCCAGCAGCTTAGCGGACAGATATGGCTACACCTTC.

This clonotype was recorded many times. V usage is TRBV27 and J usage is TRBJ2-3; no definite D call. Germline V gene lookup returns CDR1 MNHEY and CDR2 SMNVEV (reference sequence). The CDR3 is 12 residues long. The V end was cut by 5 bases, the J end by 5 bases, with 8 bases between. The DNA for the CDR3 is TGTGCCAGCAGTCCAATTGGAGATACGCAGTATTTT. This gives the protein CASSPIGDTQYF.

The sample holds a few counts of this clonotype. J is TRBJ2-1 and V is TRBV20-1, with 8 bases aligning to TRBD2. Trimming cost V 6 bases and J 8 bases; bases outside gene matches: 15. The CDR3 spans 15 residues. Germline V lookup: CDR1 DFQATT, CDR2 SNEGSKA (reference sequence). The chain's CDR3 is CSALTGRGARDEQFF. In DNA form, the CDR3 reads TGCAGTGCCCTCACGGGGCGGGGGGCCCGTGATGAGCAGTTCTTC.

This clonotype was counted ten times or more. The chain couples TRBV20-1 to TRBJ1-2; D is ambiguous. Trimming removed 0 bases at V and 8 bases at J, with 10 bases between. This CDR3 contains 12 residues. Germline-derived CDR1 and CDR2 are DFQATT and SNEGSKA (reference sequence). The CDR3 loop reads CSAREGIWGYTF. CDR3 DNA sequence: TGCAGTGCTAGAGAGGGGATATGGGGCTACACCTTC.

With respect to this clonotype: Just one base apart from a much larger clone, this may be a read error. This chain links TRBV30 with TRBJ1-1, with D unresolved. Germline-derived CDR1 and CDR2 are GTSNPN and SVGIG (reference sequence). The CDR3 extends over 11 amino acids. CDR3 sequence reads: CARRGRTEAFF. Here the CDR3 DNA reads TGTGCCCGGAGAGGGAGGACTGAAGCTTTCTTT.

This clonotype was recorded many times. The chain couples TRBV11-2 to TRBJ1-1; TRBD1 agrees at 10 bases. This CDR3 contains 20 residues. V lost 3 bases and J lost 0; bases outside the gene matches: 16. The V gene's germline CDR1 is SGHAT and CDR2 FQNNGV. The CDR3 loop is CASSLKTGGVNRGMNTEAFF. The CDR3 DNA is TGTGCCAGCAGCTTGAAGACAGGGGGCGTAAATCGAGGAATGAACACTGAAGCTTTCTTT.